This TCR beta chain was found in a study of blood T cell repertoires in COVID-19. Study as a whole: Collection of acute and convalescent COVID-19 samples took place in the United States, Italy and Spain.

The V end was cut by 4 bases, the J end by 1 base, with 4 bases between. Germline CDR1 SQVTM, CDR2 ANQGSEA. This CDR3 is built from 12 residues. The repertoire was sequenced with immunoSEQ multiplex PCR; TCRdb's copy has only in-frame clones and lacks some. The repertoire holds tens of thousands of clones, with approximately 73% as singletons. This clone was found once. The source of this sequence is a man aged 55-75 years with COVID-19, enrolled during active disease. This chain connects TRBV29-1 to TRBJ1-4; no clear D. Specimen: peripheral blood. CDR3 region: CSVGRTNEKLFF. The CDR3 nucleotides read TGCAGCGTTGGGAGAACTAATGAAAAACTGTTTTTT.